This T cell receptor beta chain originates from a study of cytomegalovirus exposure and HLA in healthy donors. General study results and limits: Reportedly, TCR beta sequences accurately predicted HLA-A and HLA-B alleles in most subjects. In a later analysis, across HLA loci, associated TCR counts were highest for DRB1, lowest for HLA-C.

The PCR used 60 Vbeta and 13 Jbeta primers. Using immunoSEQ multiplex PCR, the repertoire was profiled, and TCRdb retains in-frame clones only, with some absent. The sample shows some 140,000 clones, over 75% of them seen only once. This clone has only a few counts. Its specificity is not known. At the DNA level, this CDR3 is encoded by other sequences in the same sample as well. Healthy people donating bone marrow made up the donors. The CDR3 runs 14 residues. Trimming shortened V by 3 bases and J by 0 bases, and 8 bases separated the two germline ends. The germline CDR1 and CDR2 sequences are SGHNT and YYREEE (reference sequence).

The rearrangement uses TRBV5-4 and TRBJ2-3; weak D call: TRBD2 (6 bases). Sequencing used PBMCs. The TCR was taken from a man younger than 40 in good health. CDR3: CASSSSGSTDTQYF. For the CDR3, the DNA is TGTGCCAGCAGCTCCAGCGGGAGCACAGATACGCAGTATTTT.